The rows below give T cell receptor beta chains drawn from one sample of a study of cytomegalovirus exposure and HLA in healthy donors. Using immunoSEQ multiplex PCR, the repertoire was profiled, and TCRdb retains in-frame clones only, with some absent. The sample lists 150,000 to 200,000 clones, 68% occurring once. The source material was PBMCs. These receptors came from a woman aged 18-30 years in good health and CMV-seropositive. Both conserved end residues are part of each CDR3. A D gene is named only where the DNA matches it firmly. Only part of the rows carry a size: once, few, many, or a class if the clone is expanded.

TRBV12-5	TRBJ2-1	once	-	TGTGCTAGTGGTTTGGTATTCGATGAGCAGTTCTTC	CASGLVFDEQFF
TRBV29-1	TRBJ2-5	-	-	TGCAGCGTTGTGTCACGGCGGGAGACCCAGTACTTC	CSVVSRRETQYF
TRBV7-6	TRBJ2-3	-	TRBD2	TGTGCCAGCAGCTTAAGCGGGGGGTTAGATACGCAGTATTTT	CASSLSGGLDTQYF
TRBV27	TRBJ2-7	-	-	TGTGCCAGCAGTTTATTTGGTGGCGGCTACGAGCAGTACTTC	CASSLFGGGYEQYF
TRBV4-3	TRBJ1-3	few	-	TGCGCCAGCAGCCAGGAGGAGGGATTGAACACCATATATTTT	CASSQEEGLNTIYF
TRBV7-3	TRBJ2-1	-	-	TGTGCCAGCAGCGATCAGGGAAATGAGCAGTTCTTC	CASSDQGNEQFF
TRBV27	TRBJ2-7	-	-	TGTGCCAGCAGCGAAAGGGGAATCTACGAGCAGTACTTC	CASSERGIYEQYF
TRBV2	TRBJ1-2	-	TRBD1	TGTGCCAGCACCCGGGACAGGGATATCGAAGGCTACACCTTC	CASTRDRDIEGYTF
TRBV6-5	TRBJ1-4	once	TRBD1	TGTGCCAGCAGTGGTACAGGGGTATTCCGGGAAAAACTGTTTTTT	CASSGTGVFREKLFF
TRBV7-7	TRBJ2-5	-	-	TGTGCTAGCAGCACACAAGTCGGGTCCCAAGAGACCCAGTACTTC	CASSTQVGSQETQYF
TRBV6-1	TRBJ1-1	-	TRBD1	TGTGCCAGCAGTGTACAGGGACAGACGTACATGAACACTGAAGCTTTCTTT	CASSVQGQTYMNTEAFF
TRBV9	TRBJ2-3	-	TRBD2	TGTGCCAGCAGCGTAACTAGCGTCACAGATACGCAGTATTTT	CASSVTSVTDTQYF
TRBV19	TRBJ2-3	-	TRBD2	TGTGCCAGTAGAGTGGCGGGAGGGCCTAAAGATACGCAGTATTTT	CASRVAGGPKDTQYF
TRBV6-1	TRBJ1-2	-	-	TGTGCCAGCAGTGAAGTAACAGGCTATGGCTACACCTTC	CASSEVTGYGYTF